The next 5 T cell receptor beta chains were all read from a single sample in a study of regulatory T cells in long-lasting Graves disease (dated by TCRdb to the early 2020s). Receptor amplification or capture employed multiplex PCR. The instrument was an Illumina HiSeq 4000. iRepertoire HTBI primers and Arm-PCR amplification of CDR3 regions were used to construct TCR beta libraries. Clones were called with MiXCR by TCRdb after fastp trimmed the public reads at Q25, and only in-frame beta chains were retained. Each CDR3 protein gets just one entry, which takes the most common genes and DNA from the rows behind it. The sample data list 500,000 to 700,000 distinct CDR3 sequences, and approximately 15% of these were observed just once. The biggest ten clones account for approximately 18% of the sample. In the paper's terms, the time point label means: newly diagnosed GD, antithyroid drugs for less than 3 months. For both TCR sequencing and RNA sequencing, RNA was extracted from PBMCs using TRIzol.

The data also belong to a second study, concerning T cells in Graves' hyperthyroidism and ophthalmopathy.

This material consisted of peripheral blood mononuclear cells (PBMCs), taken at new diagnosis, from a patient treated with antithyroid drugs. The receptor set was obtained from a woman aged 30 to 39 with Graves disease. Donor details come from another sample of the same person, matched by shared clones.

This clonotype showed up many times. This chain links TRBV6-1 with TRBJ2-3, with 7 bases lining up with TRBD2. The CDR3 length is 16 residues. The ends lost 2 bases at V and 5 bases at J; junction bases unmatched: 10. Germline V gives CDR1 MNHNS, CDR2 SASEGT. The CDR3 spells CASSELASGLRDTQYF. The CDR3, as DNA: TGTGCCAGCAGTGAATTGGCTAGCGGATTGAGAGATACGCAGTATTTT.

This clonotype was counted many times. The chain has TRBV30 and TRBJ2-5, with D unresolved. V was clipped by 2 bases and J by 5 bases, with 12 bases between them. The CDR3 consists of 13 residues. Germline CDR1 is GTSNPN and CDR2 is SVGIG (reference sequence). CDR3: CAWSMGRRETQYF. CDR3 in DNA: TGTGCCTGGAGTATGGGCAGACGGGAGACCCAGTACTTC.

A few counts support this clonotype. The chain combines TRBV19 with TRBJ2-3; 8 nucleotides align to TRBD2. The J segment lost 2 bases and the V segment lost 6 bases, leaving 7 bases of the junction unmatched. Looked up from germline, CDR1 is LNHDA and CDR2 is SQIVND (reference sequence). CDR3 length: 15 amino acids. Written as DNA, the CDR3 is TGTGCCAGTAGATCCGAGCGGGGGAACACAGATACGCAGTATTTT. This gives the protein CASRSERGNTDTQYF.

The chain uses TRBV27 and TRBJ2-1; D remains ambiguous. The germline V and J ends were trimmed by 6 bases and 4 bases, with 16 bases remaining between them. CDR3 length equals 15 residues. CDR1 and CDR2 (germline): MNHEY, SMNVEV (reference sequence). CDR3 DNA sequence: TGTGCCAGCAGCCGTACCACCGGCAGTTACAATGAGCAGTTCTTC. This translates into CASSRTTGSYNEQFF.

This clonotype came up many times. CDR3: CASSLEGASHNEQFF. In nucleotides, the CDR3 is TGTGCCAGCAGCTTAGAGGGGGCATCCCACAATGAGCAGTTCTTC. The chain couples TRBV7-8 to TRBJ2-1, with 7 bases fitting TRBD1. This CDR3 is 15 amino acids long. Germline V gene lookup returns CDR1 SGHVS and CDR2 FQNEAQ. V gave up 1 base and J gave up 5 bases; unmatched junction bases: 5.